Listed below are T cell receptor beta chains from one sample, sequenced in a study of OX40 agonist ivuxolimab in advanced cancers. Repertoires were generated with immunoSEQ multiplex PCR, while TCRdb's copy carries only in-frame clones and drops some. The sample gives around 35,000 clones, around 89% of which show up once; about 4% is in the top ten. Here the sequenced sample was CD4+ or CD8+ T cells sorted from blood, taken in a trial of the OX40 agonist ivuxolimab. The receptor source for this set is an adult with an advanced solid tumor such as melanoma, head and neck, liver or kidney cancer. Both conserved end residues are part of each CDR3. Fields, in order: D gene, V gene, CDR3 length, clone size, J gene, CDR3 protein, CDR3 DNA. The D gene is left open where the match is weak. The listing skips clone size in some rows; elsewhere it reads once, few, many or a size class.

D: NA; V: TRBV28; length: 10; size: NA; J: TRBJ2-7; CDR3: CASSGTRKYF; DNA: TGTGCCAGCAGTGGGACCCGTAAGTACTTC
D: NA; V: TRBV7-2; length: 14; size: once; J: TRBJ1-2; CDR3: CASSPDRANYGYTF; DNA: TGTGCCAGCAGCCCGGACAGAGCTAACTATGGCTACACCTTC
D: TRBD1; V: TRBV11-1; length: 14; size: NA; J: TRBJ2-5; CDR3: CASSVDRGLETQYF; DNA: TGTGCCAGCAGCGTCGACAGGGGGTTGGAGACCCAGTACTTC
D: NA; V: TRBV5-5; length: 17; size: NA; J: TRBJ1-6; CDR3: CASSANYRRGVGSPLHF; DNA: TGTGCCAGCAGCGCCAACTACAGGCGAGGGGTAGGTTCACCCCTCCACTTT
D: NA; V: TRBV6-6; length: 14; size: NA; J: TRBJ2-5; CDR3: CASSYGGSQETQYF; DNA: TGTGCCAGCAGTTACGGCGGAAGCCAAGAGACCCAGTACTTC
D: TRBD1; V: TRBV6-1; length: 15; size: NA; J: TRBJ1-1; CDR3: CASTSNPGGRAEAFF; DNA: TGTGCCAGCACGAGCAACCCAGGGGGGAGGGCTGAAGCTTTCTTT
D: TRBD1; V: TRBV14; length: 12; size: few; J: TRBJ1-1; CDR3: CASSFGQGEAFF; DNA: TGTGCCAGCAGCTTCGGACAGGGTGAAGCTTTCTTT
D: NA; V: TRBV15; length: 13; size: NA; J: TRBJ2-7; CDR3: CATSLGNSYEQYF; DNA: TGTGCCACCAGCTTAGGGAACTCCTACGAGCAGTACTTC
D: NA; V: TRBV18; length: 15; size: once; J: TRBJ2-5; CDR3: CASSPPSGYSETQYF; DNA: TGTGCCAGCTCACCCCCCTCAGGGTATTCAGAGACCCAGTACTTC
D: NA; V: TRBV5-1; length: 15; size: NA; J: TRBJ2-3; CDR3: CASSLGGTWGDTQYF; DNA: TGCGCCAGCAGCTTGGGTGGGACCTGGGGAGATACGCAGTATTTT
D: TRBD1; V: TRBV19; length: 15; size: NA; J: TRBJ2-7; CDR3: CASSISGQGIYEQYF; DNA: TGTGCCAGTAGTATCTCGGGACAGGGGATCTACGAGCAGTACTTC
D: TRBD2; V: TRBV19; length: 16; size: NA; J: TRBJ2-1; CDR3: CASSISGSTSYNEQFF; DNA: TGTGCCAGTAGTATCAGCGGGAGTACCTCCTACAATGAGCAGTTCTTC
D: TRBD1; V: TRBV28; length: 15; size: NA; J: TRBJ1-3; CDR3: CASSFTGGRGNTIYF; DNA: TGTGCCAGCAGTTTTACAGGGGGCCGCGGAAACACCATATATTTT
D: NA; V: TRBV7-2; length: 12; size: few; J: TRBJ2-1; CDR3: CASSLVYNEQFF; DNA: TGTGCCAGCAGCTTAGTTTACAATGAGCAGTTCTTC
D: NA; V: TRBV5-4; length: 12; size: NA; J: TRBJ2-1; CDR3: CASSLWRNEQFF; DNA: TGTGCCAGCAGCTTGTGGCGCAATGAGCAGTTCTTC
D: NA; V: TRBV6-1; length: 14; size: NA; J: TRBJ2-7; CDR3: CASSPSWSSYEQYF; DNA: TGTGCCAGCAGTCCCTCGTGGAGCTCCTACGAGCAGTACTTC
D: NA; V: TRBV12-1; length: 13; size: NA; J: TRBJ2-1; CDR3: CASSFEGGGPSVF; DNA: TGTGCCAGCAGCTTTGAGGGCGGGGGGCCATCAGTCTTC
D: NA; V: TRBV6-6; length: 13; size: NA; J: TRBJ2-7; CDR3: CASSYDGSYEQYF; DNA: TGTGCCAGCAGTTACGACGGCTCCTACGAGCAGTACTTC
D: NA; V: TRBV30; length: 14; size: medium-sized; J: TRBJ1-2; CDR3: CAYAIQGPNYGYTF; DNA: TGTGCCTACGCTATACAGGGACCTAACTATGGCTACACCTTC
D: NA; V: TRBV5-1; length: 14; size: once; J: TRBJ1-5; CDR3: CASSPNTGFQPQHF; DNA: TGCGCCAGCAGCCCAAACACAGGGTTTCAGCCCCAGCATTTT
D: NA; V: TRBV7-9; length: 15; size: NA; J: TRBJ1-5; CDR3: CASSSSRELNQPQHF; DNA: TGTGCCAGCAGCAGTAGCAGGGAGCTAAATCAGCCCCAGCATTTT
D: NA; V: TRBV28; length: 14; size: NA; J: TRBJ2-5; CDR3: CASSGSLGAGTQYF; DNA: TGTGCCAGCAGCGGAAGTCTTGGGGCGGGGACCCAGTACTTC
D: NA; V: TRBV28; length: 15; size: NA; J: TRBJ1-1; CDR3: CASSTPGPGWAEAFF; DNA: TGTGCCAGCAGTACCCCGGGGCCCGGGTGGGCTGAAGCTTTCTTT
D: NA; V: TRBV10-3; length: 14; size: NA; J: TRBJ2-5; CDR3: CAISGTPQGLTQYF; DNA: TGTGCCATCTCCGGGACCCCTCAAGGGTTAACCCAGTACTTC
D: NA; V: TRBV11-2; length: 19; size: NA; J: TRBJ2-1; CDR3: CASSLEGSVPVGSYNEQFF; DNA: TGTGCCAGCAGCTTAGAAGGGAGCGTTCCGGTAGGGTCCTACAATGAGCAGTTCTTC
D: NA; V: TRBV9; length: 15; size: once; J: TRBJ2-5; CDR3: CASSTRGVGQETQYF; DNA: TGTGCCAGCAGCACCCGAGGAGTAGGGCAAGAGACCCAGTACTTC
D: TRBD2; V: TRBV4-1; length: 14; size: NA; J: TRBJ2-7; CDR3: CASSPPAGGPLEYF; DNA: TGCGCCAGCAGCCCTCCAGCGGGAGGCCCGCTAGAGTACTTC
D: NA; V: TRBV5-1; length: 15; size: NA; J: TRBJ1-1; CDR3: CASSLSPVRDTEAFF; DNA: TGCGCCAGCAGCTTGAGCCCGGTTCGAGACACTGAAGCTTTCTTT
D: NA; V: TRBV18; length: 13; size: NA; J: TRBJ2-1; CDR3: CASSPRPFDEQFF; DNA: TGTGCCAGCTCACCCCGACCGTTTGATGAGCAGTTCTTC
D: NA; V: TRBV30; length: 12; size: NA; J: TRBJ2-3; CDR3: CAWSVQQDTQYF; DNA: TGTGCCTGGAGTGTACAGCAAGATACGCAGTATTTT
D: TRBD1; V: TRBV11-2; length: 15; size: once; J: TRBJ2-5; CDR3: CASSTFRDRGETQYF; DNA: TGTGCCAGCAGCACCTTCCGGGACAGGGGGGAGACCCAGTACTTC
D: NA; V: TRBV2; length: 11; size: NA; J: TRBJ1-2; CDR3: CASSRGLGYTF; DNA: TGTGCCAGCAGTCGGGGTTTGGGCTACACCTTC
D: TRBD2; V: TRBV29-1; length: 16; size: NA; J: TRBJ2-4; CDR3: CSVVSAGGPFENIQYF; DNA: TGCAGCGTTGTATCGGCGGGAGGGCCATTTGAAAACATTCAGTACTTC
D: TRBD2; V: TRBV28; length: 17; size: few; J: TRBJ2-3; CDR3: CASSLSGWGGSTDTQYF; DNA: TGTGCCAGCAGTTTATCCGGTTGGGGGGGAAGCACAGATACGCAGTATTTT
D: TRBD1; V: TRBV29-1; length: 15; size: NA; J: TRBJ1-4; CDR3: CSVLTRGGYNEKLFF; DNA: TGCAGCGTTTTGACCAGGGGGGGTTATAATGAAAAACTGTTTTTT
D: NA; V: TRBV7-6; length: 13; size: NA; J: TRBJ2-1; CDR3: CASSQKWDNEQFF; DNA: TGTGCCAGCAGCCAGAAGTGGGACAATGAGCAGTTCTTC
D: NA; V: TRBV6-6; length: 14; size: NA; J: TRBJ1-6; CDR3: CASKKIHSNSPLHF; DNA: TGTGCCAGTAAAAAGATCCATTCGAACTCACCCCTCCACTTT
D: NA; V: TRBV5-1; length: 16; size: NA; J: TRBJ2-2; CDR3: CASSATGAPNTGELFF; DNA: TGCGCCAGCAGCGCCACGGGGGCTCCGAACACCGGGGAGCTGTTTTTT
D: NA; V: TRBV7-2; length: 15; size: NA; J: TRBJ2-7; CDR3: CASSLMWTTLRQQYF; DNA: TGTGCCAGCAGCTTAATGTGGACTACCCTACGGCAGCAGTACTTC
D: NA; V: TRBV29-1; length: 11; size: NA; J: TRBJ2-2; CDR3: CSVENTGELFF; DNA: TGCAGCGTGGAGAACACCGGGGAGCTGTTTTTT
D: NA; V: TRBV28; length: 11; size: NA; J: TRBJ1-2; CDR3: CASSGNYGYTF; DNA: TGTGCCAGCAGTGGCAACTATGGCTACACCTTC
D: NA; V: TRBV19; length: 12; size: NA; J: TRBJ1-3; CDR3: CASTIRKNTIYF; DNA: TGTGCCAGTACGATCCGGAAAAACACCATATATTTT
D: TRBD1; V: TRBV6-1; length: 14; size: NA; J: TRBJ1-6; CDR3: CASSEGRGISPLHF; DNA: TGTGCCAGCAGTGAGGGCAGGGGGATTTCACCCCTCCACTTT
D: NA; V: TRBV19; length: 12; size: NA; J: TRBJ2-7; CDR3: CASRQGPYEQYF; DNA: TGTGCCAGTAGGCAGGGGCCCTACGAGCAGTACTTC
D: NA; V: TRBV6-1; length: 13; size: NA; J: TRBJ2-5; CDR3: CASRGAGKETQYF; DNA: TGTGCCAGCAGGGGGGCGGGCAAAGAGACTCAGTACTTC
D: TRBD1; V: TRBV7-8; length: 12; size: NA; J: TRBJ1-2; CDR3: CASSSTGVGYTF; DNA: TGTGCCAGCAGTTCTACAGGGGTTGGCTACACCTTC
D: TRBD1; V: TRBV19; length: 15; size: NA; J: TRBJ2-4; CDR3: CASSVPGTGKNIQYF; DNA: TGTGCCAGTAGTGTTCCCGGGACAGGTAAAAACATTCAGTACTTC
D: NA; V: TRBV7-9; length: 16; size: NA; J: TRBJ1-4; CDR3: CASSSPRGAANEKLFF; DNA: TGTGCCAGCAGCAGCCCCCGGGGGGCAGCTAATGAAAAACTGTTTTTT
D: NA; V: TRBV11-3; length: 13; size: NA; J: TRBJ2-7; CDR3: CASSLLGSYEQYF; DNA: TGTGCCAGCAGCTTACTCGGATCCTACGAGCAGTACTTC
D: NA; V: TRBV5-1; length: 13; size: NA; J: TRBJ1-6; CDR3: CASSYGPDEPLHF; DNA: TGCGCCAGCAGCTATGGGCCCGACGAACCCCTCCACTTT
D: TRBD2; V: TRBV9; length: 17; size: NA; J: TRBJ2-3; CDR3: CASSVGLAGASKDTQYF; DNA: TGTGCCAGCAGCGTCGGACTAGCGGGGGCGTCCAAGGATACGCAGTATTTT
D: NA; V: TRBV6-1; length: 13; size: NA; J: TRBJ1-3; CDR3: CASSDNSGNTIYF; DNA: TGTGCCAGCAGTGACAACTCTGGAAACACCATATATTTT
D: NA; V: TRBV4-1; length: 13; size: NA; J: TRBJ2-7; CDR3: CASSHSRRYEQYF; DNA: TGCGCCAGCAGCCACTCTCGCCGCTACGAGCAGTACTTC
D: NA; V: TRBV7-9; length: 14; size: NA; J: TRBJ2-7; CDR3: CASSHSPSSYEQYF; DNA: TGTGCCAGCAGTCATTCGCCGTCCTCCTACGAGCAGTACTTC
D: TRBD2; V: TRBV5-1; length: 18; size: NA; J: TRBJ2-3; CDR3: CASSYGTSGSIGPDTQYF; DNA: TGCGCCAGCAGCTATGGGACTAGCGGGAGTATCGGGCCAGATACGCAGTATTTT